The 31 T cell receptor beta chains in this list originate from one sample, sequenced in a study of blood T cells in healthy people across ages. A second about 7 to 11 cycle PCR used barcoded and J-beta primers. Each CDR3 protein is one row after TCRdb ran MiXCR on the 5' RACE reads. Altogether about 640,000 distinct CDR3 sequences are present, 58% being singletons, with the ten largest covering around 37%. The source material was blood. These receptors were obtained from a man in his 60s in good health.

The chain combines TRBV29-1 with TRBJ2-5; maybe TRBD2 (7 bases). This CDR3 has 14 residues. Germline CDR1 SQVTM, CDR2 ANQGSEA. Trimming removed 3 bases from V and 4 bases from J, with 15 bases in between. In nucleotides, the CDR3 is TGCAGCGTTGACATAGGGGGGGGCGGAGAGACCCAGTACTTC. This sequence encodes CSVDIGGGGETQYF.

This clonotype has just one count. This chain connects TRBV29-1 to TRBJ1-4; 9 nucleotides line up with TRBD1. V was pared by 7 bases and J by 7 bases, with 7 bases of the junction left unmatched. This CDR3 region has 13 residues. The germline V gene encodes CDR1 SQVTM and CDR2 ANQGSEA. CDR3 coding DNA: TGCAGCGCTCTGGGACAGGGTGGTGAAAAACTGTTTTTT. This sequence encodes CSALGQGGEKLFF.

The V and J genes are TRBV6-1 and TRBJ1-6; tentatively, D is TRBD1 (5 bases). The V gene lost 2 bases and the J gene lost 7 bases, with 12 bases spanning the gap. The CDR3 runs to 15 residues. Germline lookup yields CDR1 MNHNS and CDR2 SASEGT. The CDR3 loop reads CASSELRGRNSPLHF. In DNA, the CDR3 is TGTGCCAGCAGTGAACTTCGGGGCAGGAATTCACCCCTCCACTTT.

The chain links TRBV5-1 to TRBJ2-1; D is undetermined. The germline V gene encodes CDR1 SGHRS and CDR2 YFSETQ. The CDR3 has 13 amino acids. Trimming removed 2 bases from V and 9 bases from J, with 12 bases in between. The CDR3, as DNA: TGCGCCAGCAGCTTCTCCGTGGACGGTGAGCAGTTCTTC. It yields the protein CASSFSVDGEQFF.

This rearrangement joins TRBV9 to TRBJ1-2; TRBD1 agrees at 7 bases. Germline assignment: CDR1 SGDLS and CDR2 YYNGEE. The CDR3 spans 14 residues. V gave up 0 bases and J gave up 4 bases; unmatched junction bases: 3. CDR3 DNA: TGTGCCAGCAGCGTAGGGGACAGATTCTATGGCTACACCTTC. It yields the protein CASSVGDRFYGYTF.

CDR3 nucleotides: TGTGCCAGCAGTCTCGACAACAGCGGGGGCTACACCTTC. It specifies CASSLDNSGGYTF. The rearrangement uses TRBV6-1 and TRBJ1-2; D gene ambiguous. V gave up 5 bases and J gave up 8 bases, with 15 bases separating them. Germline CDR1 reads MNHNS; CDR2 reads SASEGT. The CDR3 runs 13 residues.

As regards this clonotype: A much larger clone differs by one base, so this may be a read error. The rearrangement joins TRBV5-1 to TRBJ2-1; possibly TRBD1 for D (5 bases). The V gene's germline CDR1 is SGHRS and CDR2 YFSETQ. This CDR3 spans 15 amino acids. The CDR3 nucleotides are TGCGCCAGCAGCGTGGACACCAGCTCCCACAATGAGCAGTTCTTC. This gives the protein CASSVDTSSHNEQFF.

This clonotype came up a few times. No DNA is shown, since the ends of the CDR3 on it are uncertain; the CDR3 is the one TCRdb lists. This chain links TRBV21-1 with TRBJ2-3; TRBD2 reflects the table's D call only, with no check against the DNA. TRBV21-1 is tagged as a pseudogene. The CDR3 is 19 amino acids long, termini counted. The CDR3 protein is CASSKVASGANTSTDTQYF.

V gene TRBV2 combines with J gene TRBJ1-2; the D is unclear. The CDR3 spans 14 residues. The V end lost 1 base, the J end lost 5 bases, and 11 bases lay between the germline ends. The germline gives CDR1 SNHLY, CDR2 FYNNEI. CDR3 sequence (DNA): TGTGCCAGCAGTGAAGGAGCGGACGGGTATGGCTACACCTTC. Amino acids: CASSEGADGYGYTF.

V and J are TRBV6-1 and TRBJ1-5; 9 nucleotides match TRBD1. CDR1 and CDR2 from the germline V gene are MNHNS and SASEGT. V was pared by 3 bases and J by 6 bases, with 24 bases of the junction left unmatched. The CDR3 totals 21 residues. CDR3: CASSDNFGGTGSVKRAQPQHF. The CDR3 DNA is TGTGCCAGCAGTGATAATTTCGGGGGGACAGGGTCTGTGAAGAGGGCTCAGCCCCAGCATTTT.

This chain uses TRBV5-1 with TRBJ2-1; TRBD2 aligns across 8 bases. V was clipped by 1 base and J by 8 bases; unmatched bases: 11. The CDR3 covers 16 residues. The germline V gene has CDR1 SGHRS and CDR2 YFSETQ. The CDR3 DNA is TGCGCCAGCAGCTTGAGTGGGACTAGTATCGGAGATGAGCAGTTCTTC. Its translation: CASSLSGTSIGDEQFF.

In its sample, this clonotype was seen a few times. The rearrangement joins TRBV3-1 to TRBJ1-2; the match to TRBD1 covers 7 bases. The V gene's germline CDR1 is LGHDT and CDR2 YNNKEL (reference sequence). This CDR3 is 17 amino acids long. The V and J ends lost 0 bases and 8 bases, in that order; junction bases with no gene match: 15. The CDR3, as DNA: TGTGCCAGCAGCCAAGATCTAGTGAGTTCGGGGGACAGAGGCTACACCTTC. Its translation: CASSQDLVSSGDRGYTF.

This clonotype was counted only a few times. The chain is built from TRBV2 and TRBJ1-2, with D maybe TRBD1 (6 bases). The germline gives CDR1 SNHLY, CDR2 FYNNEI. The CDR3 is 14 amino acids. The V end was cut by 5 bases, the J end by 2 bases, with 12 bases between. CDR3 in DNA: TGTGCCAGCAGTTTTCAAGGGGGGAACTATGGCTACACCTTC. Its translation: CASSFQGGNYGYTF.

V usage is TRBV5-1 and J usage is TRBJ2-7, with D perhaps matching TRBD2 (5 bases). The CDR3 runs 15 residues. Germline CDR1 is SGHRS and CDR2 is YFSETQ. Between the trimmed V and J ends, which lost 0 bases and 3 bases, there was a span of 13 bases. CDR3 sequence reads: CASSLVPGGDYEQYF. CDR3 in DNA: TGCGCCAGCAGCTTGGTACCAGGAGGTGACTACGAGCAGTACTTC.

The chain joins TRBV12-5 to TRBJ2-7; 7 bases line up with TRBD1. This CDR3 region has 13 residues. The germline CDR1 and CDR2 sequences are LGHNT and FRNRAP. Trimming cost V 6 bases and J 6 bases; bases outside gene matches: 8. CDR3 residues: CASGLGQRGEQYF. CDR3 in DNA: TGTGCTAGTGGCCTGGGACAGCGCGGCGAGCAGTACTTC. Combining the CDR3 with reference TRBV12-5 and TRBJ2-7 gives the whole variable domain DARVTQTPRHKVTEMGQEVTMRCQPILGHNTVFWYRQTMMQGLELLAYFRNRAPLDDSGMPKDRFSAEMPDATLATLKIQPSEPRDSAVYFCASGLGQRGEQYFGPGTRLTVT.

In its sample, this clonotype was seen many times. The chain combines TRBV10-3 with TRBJ2-7; 14 nucleotides match TRBD2. Looked up from germline, CDR1 is ENHRY and CDR2 is SYGVKD. The CDR3 is made up of 16 amino acids. V was clipped by 10 bases and J by 0 bases; unmatched bases: 8. The CDR3 region is CATGLAGGRSSYEQYF. In DNA form, the CDR3 reads TGTGCCACCGGACTAGCGGGGGGTCGAAGCTCCTACGAGCAGTACTTC.

This clonotype has only a few counts. The V gene is TRBV7-8, the J gene TRBJ2-5; D gene ambiguous. The germline gives CDR1 SGHVS, CDR2 FQNEAQ. V lost 6 bases to trimming and J lost 4 bases, with 21 bases between them. The CDR3 length is 16 residues. The CDR3 sequence: CASSKNLGMGSETQYF. For the CDR3, the DNA is TGTGCCAGCAGTAAAAACTTGGGTATGGGTTCAGAGACCCAGTACTTC.

This chain links TRBV4-3 with TRBJ1-2; 8 nucleotides line up with TRBD1. This CDR3 spans 14 amino acids. Trimming at V came to 2 bases and at J to 3 bases, leaving 2 bases not matched to a gene. CDR1 and CDR2 from the germline V gene are LGHNA and YSLEER. CDR3 sequence reads: CASSQPGGDYGYTF. CDR3 nucleotide sequence: TGCGCCAGCAGCCAACCAGGGGGCGACTATGGCTACACCTTC.

Comment on this clonotype: Mismatch with germline at one junction end may stem from a read error. This chain links TRBV4-1 with TRBJ1-2; D is possibly TRBD1 (6 bases). Germline V gene lookup returns CDR1 MGHRA and CDR2 YSYEKL. This CDR3 has 17 amino acids. CDR3 in DNA: TGCGCCAGTAGCCACCGGGACACTCAACGTCGTAACTATGGCTACACCTTC. It yields the protein CASSHRDTQRRNYGYTF.

The chain has TRBV20-1 and TRBJ1-4, with D possibly matching TRBD1 (5 bases). The CDR3 contains 14 residues. V gave up 3 bases and J gave up 5 bases, with 13 bases separating them. Germline CDR1 and CDR2: DFQATT and SNEGSKA (reference sequence). CDR3 in amino acids: CSASQAGANEKLFF. The CDR3 region has the DNA TGCAGTGCTAGCCAAGCCGGGGCGAATGAAAAACTGTTTTTT.

This clonotype was picked up a small number of times. The chain recombines TRBV7-8 with TRBJ2-1; D unclear. The CDR3 is 12 residues long. In germline, CDR1 is SGHVS, CDR2 FQNEAQ. Deletions cut 2 bases from V and 5 bases from J, with 4 bases between. CDR3 residues: CASSLRHNEQFF. CDR3 nucleotide sequence: TGTGCCAGCAGCTTACGGCACAATGAGCAGTTCTTC.

This clonotype was recorded a few times. The J gene is TRBJ1-6, the V gene TRBV4-2, with 9 bases matching TRBD1. CDR1 LGHNA and CDR2 YNFKEQ come from the germline V gene. V dropped 1 base and J dropped 7; count of bases not matched to a gene: 5. The CDR3 sequence is 16 residues long. CDR3 in amino acids: CASSQVSTGGNSPLHF. CDR3 nucleotides: TGTGCCAGCAGCCAAGTTTCGACAGGGGGGAATTCACCCCTCCACTTT.

This clonotype was detected a few times. The J gene is TRBJ2-3, the V gene TRBV12-3 or TRBV12-4, with 12 bases that match TRBD2. J was trimmed by 6 bases and V by 5 bases; bases with no gene match: 12. The CDR3 has 17 residues. The CDR3, as DNA: TGTGCCAGCAGTCATGGATCTAGCGGGGGGGCCGACGATACGCAGTATTTT. Translated: CASSHGSSGGADDTQYF.

V is TRBV4-2 and J is TRBJ2-7; TRBD1 matches 8 bases. The DNA end favors TRBJ2-5, so the J call may be wrong. Germline CDR1 is LGHNA and CDR2 is YNFKEQ. The CDR3 runs to 18 residues. The DNA of the CDR3 is TGTGCCAGCAGCCAAGATCTTAGCGCAGGGGGCAATGGAGAGACCCAGTACTTC. This encodes CASSQDLSAGGNGETQYF.

The chain joins TRBV9 to TRBJ2-1, with 10 bases identical to TRBD1. The germline CDR1 and CDR2 sequences are SGDLS and YYNGEE. The CDR3 contains 16 residues. V was pared by 3 bases and J by 6 bases, with 9 bases of the junction left unmatched. The CDR3 protein is CASSASGTGVSNEQFF. As DNA, the CDR3 is TGTGCCAGCAGCGCCTCCGGGACAGGGGTTAGCAATGAGCAGTTCTTC.

CDR3 nucleotides: TGCAGCGTCCCAGTGGGGATAAACTCCTACAATGAGCAGTTCTTC. This gives the protein CSVPVGINSYNEQFF. J is TRBJ2-1 and V is TRBV29-1; D is unclear. Trimming took off 6 bases at V and 0 bases at J, with 15 bases between the two ends. CDR3 size: 15 residues. Germline CDR1 is SQVTM and CDR2 is ANQGSEA.

The chain uses TRBV18 and TRBJ2-5, with TRBD1 matching 8 bases. V lost 5 bases to trimming and J lost 4 bases; unmatched junction nucleotides: 6. The length of the CDR3 is 14 residues. Germline CDR1 is KGHSH and CDR2 is LQKENI. The CDR3 sequence is CASSARGLGETQYF. Here the CDR3 DNA reads TGTGCCAGCTCAGCCAGGGGGCTTGGAGAGACCCAGTACTTC.

This clonotype was observed many times. At one boundary the junction diverges from the germline segment, which might be a read error. The J gene is TRBJ2-7, the V gene TRBV5-1; 10 nucleotides agree with TRBD1. CDR1 and CDR2 (germline): SGHRS, YFSETQ. The CDR3 contains 14 residues. The CDR3 sequence is CASSFGTGAYEQYF. The CDR3, as DNA: TGTGCCAGCAGCTTCGGGACAGGGGCCTACGAGCAGTACTTC. Combining the CDR3 with reference TRBV5-1 and TRBJ2-7 gives the whole variable domain KAGVTQTPRYLIKTRGQQVTLSCSPISGHRSVSWYQQTPGQGLQFLFEYFSETQRNKGNFPGRFSGRQFSNSRSEMNVSTLELGDSALYLCASSFGTGAYEQYFGPGTRLTVT.

V is TRBV5-1 and J is TRBJ2-3; TRBD1 matches 8 bases. Unmatched junction bases numbered 9, after V lost 3 bases and J lost 6 bases. The CDR3 runs 15 residues. Germline-derived CDR1 and CDR2 are SGHRS and YFSETQ. As DNA, the CDR3 is TGCGCCAGCAGCTGGAGCCGGGACAGGAGGGATACGCAGTATTTT. Its translation is CASSWSRDRRDTQYF.

The CDR3 region is CASSASWTGPYEQYF. CDR3 nucleotide sequence: TGTGCCAGCAGCGCATCGTGGACAGGGCCCTACGAGCAGTACTTC. V usage is TRBV9 and J usage is TRBJ2-4, with 8 bases fitting TRBD1. The DNA end is more similar to TRBJ2-7, so the J call may be wrong. Per the germline V gene, CDR1 is SGDLS and CDR2 is YYNGEE. The CDR3 has 15 amino acids.

This clonotype occurred once. The rearrangement joins TRBV28 to TRBJ2-2; D gene ambiguous. Germline V CDR1 and CDR2: MDHEN, SYDVKM. The CDR3 consists of 13 residues. The V and J ends lost 6 bases and 4 bases respectively, with 9 bases between them. CDR3 DNA: TGTGCCAGCAGGACACCGGGCACCGGGGAGCTGTTTTTT. Its translation is CASRTPGTGELFF.